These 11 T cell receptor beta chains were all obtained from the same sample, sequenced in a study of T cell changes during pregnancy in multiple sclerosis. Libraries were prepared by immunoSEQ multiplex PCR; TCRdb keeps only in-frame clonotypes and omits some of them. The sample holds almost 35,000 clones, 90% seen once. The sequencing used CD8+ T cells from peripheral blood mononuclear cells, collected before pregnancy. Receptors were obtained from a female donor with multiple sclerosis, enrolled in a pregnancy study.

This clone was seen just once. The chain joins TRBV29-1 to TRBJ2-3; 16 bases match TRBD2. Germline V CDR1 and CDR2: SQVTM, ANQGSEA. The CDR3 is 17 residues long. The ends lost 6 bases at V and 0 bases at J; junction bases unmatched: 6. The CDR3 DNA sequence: TGCAGCGTGGAGGGACTAGCGGGAGGGACTAGCACAGATACGCAGTATTTT. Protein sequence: CSVEGLAGGTSTDTQYF.

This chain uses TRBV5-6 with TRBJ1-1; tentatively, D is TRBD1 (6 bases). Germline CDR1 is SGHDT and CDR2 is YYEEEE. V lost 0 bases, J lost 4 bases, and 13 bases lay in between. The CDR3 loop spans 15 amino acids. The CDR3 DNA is TGTGCCAGCAGCTTGGTGGCGGGGGCGATCACTGAAGCTTTCTTT. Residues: CASSLVAGAITEAFF.

The CDR3 nucleotides read TGTGCCAGCAGCTATATAGCGGGGGCCAACACCGGGGAGCTGTTTTTT. Translated: CASSYIAGANTGELFF. This rearrangement joins TRBV13 to TRBJ2-2, with 9 bases aligning to TRBD2. The V gene end was trimmed by 4 bases and the J gene end by 2 bases; junction bases not matched to a gene: 5. This CDR3 comprises 16 residues. Looked up from germline, CDR1 is PRHDT and CDR2 is FYEKMQ (reference sequence). The full variable domain, in which reference TRBV13 and TRBJ2-2 provide the parts outside the CDR3, is AAGVIQSPRHLIKEKRETATLKCYPIPRHDTVYWYQQGPGQDPQFLISFYEKMQSDKGSIPDRFSAQQFSDYHSELNMSSLELGDSALYFCASSYIAGANTGELFFGEGSRLTVL.

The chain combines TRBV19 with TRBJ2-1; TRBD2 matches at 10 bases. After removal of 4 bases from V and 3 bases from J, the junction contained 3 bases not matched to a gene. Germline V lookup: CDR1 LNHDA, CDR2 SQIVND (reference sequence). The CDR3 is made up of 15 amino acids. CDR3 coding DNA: TGTGCCAGTAGTACTAGCGGGAGTGTCTACAATGAGCAGTTCTTC. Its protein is CASSTSGSVYNEQFF.

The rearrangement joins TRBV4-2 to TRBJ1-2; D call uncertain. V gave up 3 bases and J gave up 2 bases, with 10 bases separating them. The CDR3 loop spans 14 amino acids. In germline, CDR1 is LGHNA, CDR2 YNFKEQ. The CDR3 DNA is TGTGCCAGCAGCCAGAATACCGGGAACTATGGCTACACCTTC. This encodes CASSQNTGNYGYTF.

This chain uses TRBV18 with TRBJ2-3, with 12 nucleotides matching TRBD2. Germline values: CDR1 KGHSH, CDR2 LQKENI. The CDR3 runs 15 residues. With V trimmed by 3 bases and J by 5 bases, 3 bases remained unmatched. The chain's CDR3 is CASSPTSGSLDTQYF. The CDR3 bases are TGTGCCAGCTCACCGACTAGCGGGAGTCTAGATACGCAGTATTTT. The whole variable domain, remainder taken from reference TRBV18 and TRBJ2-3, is NAGVMQNPRHLVRRRGQEARLRCSPMKGHSHVYWYRQLPEEGLKFMVYLQKENIIDESGMPKERFSAEFPKEGPSILRIQQVVRGDSAAYFCASSPTSGSLDTQYFGPGTRLTVL.

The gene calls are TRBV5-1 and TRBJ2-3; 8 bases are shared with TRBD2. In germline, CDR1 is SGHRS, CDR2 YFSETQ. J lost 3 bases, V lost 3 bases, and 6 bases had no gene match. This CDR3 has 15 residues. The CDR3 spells CASSSLSGRTDTQYF. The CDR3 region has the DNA TGCGCCAGCAGCTCCCTGAGCGGGAGAACAGATACGCAGTATTTT.

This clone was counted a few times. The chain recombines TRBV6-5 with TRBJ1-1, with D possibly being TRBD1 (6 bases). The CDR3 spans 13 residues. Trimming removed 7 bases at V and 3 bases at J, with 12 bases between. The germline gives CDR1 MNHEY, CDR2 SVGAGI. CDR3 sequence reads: CASTGQGYTEAFF. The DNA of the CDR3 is TGTGCCAGCACGGGTCAGGGGTACACTGAAGCTTTCTTT.

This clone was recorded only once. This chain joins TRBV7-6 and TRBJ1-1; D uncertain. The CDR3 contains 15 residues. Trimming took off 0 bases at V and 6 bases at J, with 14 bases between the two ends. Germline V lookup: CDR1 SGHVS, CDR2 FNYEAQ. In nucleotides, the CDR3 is TGTGCCAGCAGCTTAGCGCTCCGGGATTTACCTGAAGCTTTCTTT. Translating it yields CASSLALRDLPEAFF.

DNA of the CDR3: TGTGCCAGCAGCGTAGGGGGGGGACGGGTTTTAGCCAAAAACATTCAGTACTTC. Residues: CASSVGGGRVLAKNIQYF. The V call is TRBV9, the J call TRBJ2-4; 7 nucleotides agree with TRBD2. Germline loops: CDR1 SGDLS, CDR2 YYNGEE. The CDR3 is 18 residues long. V gave up 0 bases and J gave up 0 bases; unmatched junction bases: 9.

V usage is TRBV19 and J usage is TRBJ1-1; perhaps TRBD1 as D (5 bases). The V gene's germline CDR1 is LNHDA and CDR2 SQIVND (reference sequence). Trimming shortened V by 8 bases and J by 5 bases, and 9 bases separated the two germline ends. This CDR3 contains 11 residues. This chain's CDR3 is CASRQGTEAFF. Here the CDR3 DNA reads TGTGCCAGTCGCCAGGGAACTGAAGCTTTCTTT.